This T cell receptor beta chain was sequenced for a study of T cells in Graves' hyperthyroidism and ophthalmopathy. Across the whole study: The blood sample was taken at first diagnosis, before treatment began.

This clonotype was counted only a few times. RNA transcripts provided the source from which TCR beta CDR3 regions were amplified. First-round RT-PCR with HTBI primers amplified the TCR CDR3 region. Via MiXCR, TCRdb re-called the multiplex PCR reads, giving one row per CDR3 protein. Of 300,000 to 450,000 distinct CDR3 sequences listed, around 20% are singletons. This CDR3 has 17 amino acids. Germline V gives CDR1 WSHSY, CDR2 SAAADI. Unmatched junction bases numbered 11, after V lost 2 bases and J lost 3 bases. This receptor was taken from a man aged 18 to 30 with Graves' ophthalmopathy. The rearrangement joins TRBV10-2 to TRBJ2-7, with TRBD1 matching over 9 bases. The sample consisted of blood. CDR3 sequence reads: CASSERVRGDRVYEQYF. The DNA of the CDR3 is TGCGCCAGCAGTGAGAGGGTAAGGGGGGACAGGGTCTACGAGCAGTACTTC.